This TCR beta chain originates from a study of shared clonotypes between healthy human individuals. Study-wide results and caveats: Enrolling few donors narrowed the genetic and exposure-history diversity that was represented. Tissues were not sampled, only blood, and their repertoires likely differ.

Naive CD8 cells lacked CD45RO and underwent positive selection for CCR7, leaving out terminally differentiated effector memory CD45RA+ cells. As to this clone: Its specificity is unknown.

Repertoires were generated with immunoSEQ multiplex PCR, while TCRdb's copy carries only in-frame clones and drops some. The table shows millions of clones, with just over 90% occurring only once. The sequence was collected from a young man in good health. Some clones in this sample may be carry-over from other donors' samples. The sequencing input was naive CD8+ T cells from PBMCs.

The CDR3 nucleotides read TGCGCCAGCAGCTTAGGGAGCGGGAGCCTGACCTACGAGCAGTACTTC. Translated, it gives CASSLGSGSLTYEQYF. The chain links TRBV4-3 to TRBJ2-7; TRBD2 matches at 8 bases. After removal of 5 bases from V and 2 bases from J, the junction contained 11 bases not matched to a gene. The CDR3 consists of 16 residues. Germline CDR1 LGHNA, CDR2 YSLEER.